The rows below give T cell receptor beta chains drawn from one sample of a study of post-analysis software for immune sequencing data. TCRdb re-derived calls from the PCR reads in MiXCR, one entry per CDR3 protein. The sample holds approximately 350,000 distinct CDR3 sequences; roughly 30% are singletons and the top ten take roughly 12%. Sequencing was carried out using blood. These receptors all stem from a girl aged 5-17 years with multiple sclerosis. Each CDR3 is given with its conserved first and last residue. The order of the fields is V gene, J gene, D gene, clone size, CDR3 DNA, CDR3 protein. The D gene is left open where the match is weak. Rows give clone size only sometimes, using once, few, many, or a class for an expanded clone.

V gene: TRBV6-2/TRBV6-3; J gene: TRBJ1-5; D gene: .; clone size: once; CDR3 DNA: TGTGCCAGCAGCCCGGACAGCATTAGCAATCAGCCCCAGCATTTT; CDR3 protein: CASSPDSISNQPQHF
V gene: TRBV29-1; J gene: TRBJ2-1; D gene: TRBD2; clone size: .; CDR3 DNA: TGCAGCGTTGGGGGCTCCGCGGGGGGGCCTTACAATGAGCAGTTCTTC; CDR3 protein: CSVGGSAGGPYNEQFF
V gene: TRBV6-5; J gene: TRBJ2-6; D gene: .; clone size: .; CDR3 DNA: TGTGCCAGCAGTTACGCTGGGGCCAACGTCCTGACTTTC; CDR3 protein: CASSYAGANVLTF
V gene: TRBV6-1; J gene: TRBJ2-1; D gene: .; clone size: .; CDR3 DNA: TGTGCCAGCAGTGAAGGGGGTGAGCAGTTCTTC; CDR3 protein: CASSEGGEQFF
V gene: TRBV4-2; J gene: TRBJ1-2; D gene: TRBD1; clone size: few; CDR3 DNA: TGTGCCAGCAGCCAAGATCTCGGGACAGGGGGCCATGGCTACACCTTC; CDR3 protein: CASSQDLGTGGHGYTF
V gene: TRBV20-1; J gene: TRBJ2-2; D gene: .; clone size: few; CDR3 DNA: TGCAGTGCTAGACTACAGGGAACAAGGGCCGGGGAGCTGTTTTTT; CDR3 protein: CSARLQGTRAGELFF
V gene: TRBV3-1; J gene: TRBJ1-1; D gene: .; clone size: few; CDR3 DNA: TGTGCCAGCAGCCAAGCCGGAGGGTTTGCTGAAGCTTTCTTT; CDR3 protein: CASSQAGGFAEAFF
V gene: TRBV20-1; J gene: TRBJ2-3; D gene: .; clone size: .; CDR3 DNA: TGCAGTGCTAGCGGGGGCCTCCTAAGCACAGATACGCAGTATTTT; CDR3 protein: CSASGGLLSTDTQYF
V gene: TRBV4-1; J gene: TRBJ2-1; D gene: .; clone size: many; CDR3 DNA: TGCGCCAGCAGCCAAGTCCCCCCTTTGGTAAGCTCCTACAATGAGCAGTTCTTC; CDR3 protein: CASSQVPPLVSSYNEQFF
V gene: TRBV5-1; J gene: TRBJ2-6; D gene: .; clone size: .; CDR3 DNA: TGCGCCAGCAGAGGTGACTCTGGGGCCAACGTCCTGACTTTC; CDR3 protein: CASRGDSGANVLTF
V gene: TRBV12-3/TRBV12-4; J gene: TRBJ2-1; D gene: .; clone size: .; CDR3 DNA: TGTGCCAGCAGTTATAACGAGGATGAGCAGTTCTTC; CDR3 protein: CASSYNEDEQFF
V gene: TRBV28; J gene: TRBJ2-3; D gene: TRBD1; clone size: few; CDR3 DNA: TGTGCCAGCAGATTAGGGACAGGGAACACAGATACGCAGTATTTT; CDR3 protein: CASRLGTGNTDTQYF
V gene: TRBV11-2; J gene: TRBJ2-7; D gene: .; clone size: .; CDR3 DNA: TGTGCCAGCAGCTTAGTCCGGGGGAGGACCTACGAGCAGTACTTC; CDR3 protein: CASSLVRGRTYEQYF
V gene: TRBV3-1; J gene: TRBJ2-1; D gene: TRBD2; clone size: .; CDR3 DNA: TGTGCCAGCAGCCAGCAAGCGGGGGGGCCTGATGAGCAGTTCTTC; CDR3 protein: CASSQQAGGPDEQFF
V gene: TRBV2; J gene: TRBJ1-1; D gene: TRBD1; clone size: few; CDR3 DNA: TGTGCCAGCAGTGTGGCAGGACAGGGGGGCACTGAAGCTTTCTTT; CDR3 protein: CASSVAGQGGTEAFF
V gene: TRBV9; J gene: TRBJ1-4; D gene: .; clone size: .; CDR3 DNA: TGTGCCAGCAGCCCTGCCGACAGCTTAGGTGAAAAACTGTTTTTT; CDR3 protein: CASSPADSLGEKLFF
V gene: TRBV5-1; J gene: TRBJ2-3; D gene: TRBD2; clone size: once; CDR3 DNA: TGCGCCAGCACCCCGGGACTAGCAACAGATACGCAGTATTTT; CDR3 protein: CASTPGLATDTQYF
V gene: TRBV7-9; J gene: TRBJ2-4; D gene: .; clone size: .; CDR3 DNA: TGTGCCAGCAGTTCGAACGTTATTAAAAACATTCAGTACTTC; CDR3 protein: CASSSNVIKNIQYF
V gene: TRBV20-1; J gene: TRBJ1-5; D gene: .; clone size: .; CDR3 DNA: TGCAGTGCTAGGATTTTAGGGACCGAAGGCAATCAGCCCCAGCATTTT; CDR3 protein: CSARILGTEGNQPQHF
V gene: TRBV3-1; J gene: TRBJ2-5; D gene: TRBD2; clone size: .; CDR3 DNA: TGTGCCAGCAGCCATCTTAGCGGGGGGGTCGAGACCCAGTACTTC; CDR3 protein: CASSHLSGGVETQYF
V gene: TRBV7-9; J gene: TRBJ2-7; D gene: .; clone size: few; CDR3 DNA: TGTGCCAGCAGTTGGCAGGGGCGCTACGAGCAGTACTTC; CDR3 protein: CASSWQGRYEQYF
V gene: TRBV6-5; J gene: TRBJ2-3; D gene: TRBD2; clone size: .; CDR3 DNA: TGTGCCAGCAGTCTCGGACTAGTAGGCACAGATACGCAGTATTTT; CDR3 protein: CASSLGLVGTDTQYF
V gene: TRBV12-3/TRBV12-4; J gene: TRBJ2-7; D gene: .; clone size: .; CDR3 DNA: TGTGCCAGCAGCCCCTCCCAATTAGAGCAGTACTTC; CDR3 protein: CASSPSQLEQYF
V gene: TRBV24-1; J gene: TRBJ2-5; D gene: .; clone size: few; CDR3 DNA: TGTGCCACCAGTGATTGGACAGATCGTGGAGAGACCCAGTACTTC; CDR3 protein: CATSDWTDRGETQYF
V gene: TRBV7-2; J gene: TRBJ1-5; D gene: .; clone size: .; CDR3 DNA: TGTGCCAGCAGCTTAGGCCCGGGGGCCGCCAATCAGCCCCAGCATTTT; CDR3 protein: CASSLGPGAANQPQHF
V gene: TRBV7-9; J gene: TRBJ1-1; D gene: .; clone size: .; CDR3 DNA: TGTGCCAGCAGCCCTACTAACAGGGATGAAGCTTTCTTT; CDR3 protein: CASSPTNRDEAFF
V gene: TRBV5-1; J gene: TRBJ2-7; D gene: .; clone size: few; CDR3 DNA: TGCGCCAGCAGCCAGGCAGGGGCCTCCTACGAGCAGTACTTC; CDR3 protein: CASSQAGASYEQYF